This T cell receptor (beta chain) is drawn from a study of cytotoxic CD8 clonotypes in ibrutinib-treated CLL. The germline V gene encodes CDR1 SGHDT and CDR2 YYEEEE. CDR3 size: 13 residues. V dropped 2 bases and J dropped 7 bases, with 7 bases sitting between them. Cryopreserved PBMCs yielded approximately 2 micrograms of genomic DNA for TCR beta libraries. Details on this clone: Its specificity is unknown.

Profiled with immunoSEQ multiplex PCR; TCRdb holds only in-frame clones, not every one. The repertoire includes tens of thousands of clones, 75% to 85% of them detected once, and about 7.6% sits in the top ten. General study findings and limits: Clonotypes that were public were uncommon, and they contracted or stayed stable on treatment.

This rearrangement joins TRBV5-6 to TRBJ2-6; D perhaps matches TRBD2 (5 bases). Source: PBMCs, taken after 24 months of ibrutinib treatment. This TCR came from a human donor with chronic lymphocytic leukemia. CDR3 in amino acids: CASSLAAANVLTF. The CDR3 DNA sequence: TGTGCCAGCAGCTTAGCGGCAGCCAACGTCCTGACTTTC.